A single sample gave rise to the 14 T cell receptor beta chains below, sequenced in a study of blood T cells in healthy people across ages. Then a second PCR, running roughly 7 to 11 cycles, was carried out with a sample-barcoded 5' primer and a J-beta primer mix. TCRdb processed the 5' RACE reads anew with MiXCR; each CDR3 protein has one entry. The sample consists of fewer than 2,000,000 distinct CDR3 sequences, around 36% of them appearing once. The sample consisted of blood. These receptors all come from a woman in her twenties or thirties in good health.

V and J are TRBV21-1 and TRBJ2-5; TRBD1 is the table's D call and was not checked against the DNA. TRBV21-1 corresponds to a pseudogene. CDR3 length: 17 amino acids. The CDR3 bases are TGTGCCAGCAGCTTTGAGGGGGCGCAAAGGTTTCAAGAGGCCCAGTACTTC. Protein sequence: CASSFEGAQRFQEAQYF.

This clonotype has more than one count but fewer than ten. CDR3 in amino acids: CASSHRQGSPGANVLTF. The CDR3 bases are TGTGCCAGCAGCCACCGACAGGGTTCCCCTGGGGCCAACGTCCTGACTTTC. This chain connects TRBV7-8 to TRBJ2-6, with 7 bases aligning to TRBD1. Germline trimming cut 5 bases from V and 2 bases from J; bases unmatched to any gene: 9. In germline, CDR1 is SGHVS, CDR2 FQNEAQ. The CDR3 sequence is 17 residues long.

The chain is built from TRBV28 and TRBJ2-3; D uncertain. The V end lost 10 bases, the J end lost 6 bases, and 8 bases lay between the germline ends. Germline CDR1 MDHEN, CDR2 SYDVKM. The CDR3 totals 10 residues. This CDR3 reads CATRLDTQYF. The DNA of the CDR3 is TGTGCCACCCGACTGGATACGCAGTATTTT.

This clonotype has ten or more counts. This chain joins TRBV2 and TRBJ1-2; TRBD1 matches 11 bases. Per germline, CDR1 SNHLY and CDR2 FYNNEI. The CDR3 extends over 11 amino acids. V lost 8 bases, J lost 8 bases, and 1 base stayed unmatched. The CDR3 region has the DNA TGTGCCAGCGGGACAGGGGGAGGCTACACCTTC. This codes for CASGTGGGYTF.

The chain carries TRBV20-1 and TRBJ2-7, with D perhaps TRBD1 (6 bases). The CDR3 is 12 amino acids. Germline CDR1 reads DFQATT; CDR2 reads SNEGSKA (reference sequence). V was clipped by 2 bases and J by 5 bases, with 10 bases between them. CDR3 loop: CSARRNRDEQYF. The CDR3 nucleotides are TGCAGTGCTAGACGGAACAGGGACGAGCAGTACTTC.

This clonotype was seen ten or more times. The V call is TRBV20-1, the J call TRBJ2-7; D might be TRBD1 or TRBD2, each matching 5 bases. The V gene lost 4 bases and the J gene lost 2 bases, with 12 bases spanning the gap. This CDR3 comprises 13 residues. Germline V CDR1 and CDR2: DFQATT, SNEGSKA (reference sequence). The CDR3 coding sequence is TGCAGTGCTATACTCGGGGACCCCTACGAGCAGTACTTC. Translating gives CSAILGDPYEQYF.

This chain links TRBV12-3 or TRBV12-4 with TRBJ2-1, with TRBD2 matching 12 bases. This CDR3 has 17 amino acids. V was clipped by 5 bases and J by 1 base; unmatched bases: 6. The CDR3 loop reads CASSPRLAGVSYNEQFF. For the CDR3, the DNA is TGTGCCAGCAGTCCACGACTAGCGGGAGTTTCCTACAATGAGCAGTTCTTC.

The sample holds a few counts of this clonotype. V gene TRBV27 combines with J gene TRBJ2-1; TRBD1 matches at 9 bases. Germline-derived CDR1 and CDR2 are MNHEY and SMNVEV (reference sequence). There are 15 residues in the CDR3. Unmatched junction bases numbered 10, after V lost 6 bases and J lost 7 bases. CDR3 protein: CASRLGTGPLNEQFF. The CDR3 bases are TGTGCCAGCAGGCTAGGGACAGGGCCATTAAATGAGCAGTTCTTC.

Regarding this clonotype: A much bigger clone sits one base away, suggesting this may be a read error. The CDR3 region is CACSPTQARGTYEQYF. CDR3 coding DNA: TGTGCCTGCAGCCCCACTCAGGCACGAGGGACCTACGAGCAGTACTTC. The chain uses TRBV6-8 and TRBJ2-7, with D perhaps matching TRBD2 (5 bases). This CDR3 spans 16 amino acids. Germline assignment: CDR1 MNHGY and CDR2 SAAAGT.

Concerning this clonotype: Just one base apart from a much larger clone, this may be a read error. The chain combines TRBV10-3 with TRBJ1-4; 7 positions match TRBD1. The germline gives CDR1 ENHRY, CDR2 SYGVKD. The CDR3 totals 14 residues. The CDR3 region has the DNA TGTGCCATCAGTGGAGGGGGCAACGATGAAAACCTGTTTTTT. This codes for CAISGGGNDENLFF.

There are a few counts of this clonotype. J is TRBJ1-5 and V is TRBV12-3 or TRBV12-4; D not resolved. The ends were cut back, 6 bases at V and 2 bases at J, with 8 bases in the middle. The CDR3 spans 13 residues. CDR3 sequence: CASRLTRNQPQHF. CDR3 sequence (DNA): TGTGCCAGCAGGCTAACTCGCAATCAGCCCCAGCATTTT.

This chain links TRBV20-1 with TRBJ1-2; D is uncertain. Deletions cut 3 bases from V and 2 bases from J, with 10 bases between. This CDR3 has 13 amino acids. The germline V gene has CDR1 DFQATT and CDR2 SNEGSKA (reference sequence). CDR3 DNA sequence: TGCAGTGCTAGCGTCAGCGTAAACTATGGCTACACCTTC. Translating it yields CSASVSVNYGYTF.

This rearrangement joins TRBV20-1 to TRBJ1-4; D gene uncertain. The germline V gene has CDR1 DFQATT and CDR2 SNEGSKA (reference sequence). V was cut by 3 bases and J by 6 bases, with 8 bases left in between. The CDR3 extends over 12 amino acids. CDR3 nucleotide sequence: TGCAGTGCTAGGTCACTCGATGAAAAACTGTTTTTT. Translated, it gives CSARSLDEKLFF.

The sample holds a few counts of this clonotype. The V gene is TRBV20-1, the J gene TRBJ2-1, with D perhaps TRBD2 (5 bases). Per the germline V gene, CDR1 is DFQATT and CDR2 is SNEGSKA (reference sequence). This CDR3 has 13 residues. V lost 3 bases and J 5 bases, leaving 11 bases between the germline ends. CDR3 in amino acids: CSASLYGDNEQFF. As DNA, the CDR3 is TGCAGTGCTAGCCTTTACGGGGACAATGAGCAGTTCTTC.